Shown below are 25 T cell receptor beta chains from a single sample sequenced in a study of blood T cells in healthy people across ages. The second PCR ran about 6 to 12 cycles with a sample-barcoded 5' primer and J-beta primers. Using its own MiXCR run on the 5' RACE reads, TCRdb lists one record per CDR3 protein. The table lists 600,000 to 800,000 distinct CDR3 sequences, approximately 52% of them singletons. Specimen: blood. Receptors were obtained from a woman over 75 in good health.

This clonotype was observed at least ten times. The chain recombines TRBV28 with TRBJ2-1; D might be TRBD1 (5 bases). This CDR3 has 12 amino acids. With 5 bases removed from V and 9 bases from J, the gap between germline ends came to 11 bases. Per germline, CDR1 MDHEN and CDR2 SYDVKM. CDR3 sequence reads: CASSNPGFEQFF. CDR3 DNA: TGTGCCAGCAGTAATCCAGGGTTTGAGCAGTTCTTC.

The chain employs TRBV20-1 and TRBJ1-1; 8 bases fit TRBD1. Germline CDR1 is DFQATT and CDR2 is SNEGSKA (reference sequence). This CDR3 comprises 14 residues. With V trimmed by 4 bases and J by 4 bases, 8 bases remained unmatched. CDR3 in amino acids: CSATLTGATTEAFF. Written as DNA, the CDR3 is TGCAGTGCTACCTTGACAGGGGCCACCACTGAAGCTTTCTTT.

V gene TRBV4-1 combines with J gene TRBJ2-7, with TRBD2 matching 8 bases. CDR1 is MGHRA and CDR2 is YSYEKL in the germline V gene. The J segment lost 2 bases and the V segment lost 1 base, leaving 1 base of the junction unmatched. CDR3 size: 14 residues. The CDR3 DNA is TGCGCCAGCAGCCAAGGGCGGGGGGCCTACGAGCAGTACTTC. Translated, it gives CASSQGRGAYEQYF.

This clonotype has a single count. The V call is TRBV6-6, the J call TRBJ1-4; unclear D gene. The V gene's germline CDR1 is MNHNY and CDR2 SVGAGI (reference sequence). V was clipped by 4 bases and J by 8 bases, with 17 bases between them. The CDR3 totals 15 residues. In DNA form, the CDR3 reads TGTGCCAGCAGTTCCGGGAAGCAGGCTTACGAAAAACTGTTTTTT. It encodes CASSSGKQAYEKLFF.

This chain connects TRBV7-2 to TRBJ1-1, with 8 bases identical to TRBD1. Germline V lookup: CDR1 SGHTA, CDR2 FQGNSA. CDR3 length: 13 residues. V lost 5 bases, J lost 6 bases, and 5 bases stayed unmatched. Here the CDR3 DNA reads TGTGCCAGCAGCCCGGACAGGGCGGCTGAAGCTTTCTTT. Translated: CASSPDRAAEAFF.

This chain links TRBV6-6 with TRBJ1-5, with D unresolved. Looked up from germline, CDR1 is MNHNY and CDR2 is SVGAGI (reference sequence). The CDR3 extends over 15 amino acids. V lost 3 bases and J 7 bases, leaving 16 bases between the germline ends. CDR3 residues: CASSYGGRLRQPQHF. Written as DNA, the CDR3 is TGTGCCAGCAGTTATGGAGGCCGGCTGAGGCAGCCCCAGCATTTT.

This clonotype was counted a few times. The gene calls are TRBV27 and TRBJ1-1; no definite D call. This CDR3 region has 15 residues. Germline V gene sequence: CDR1 MNHEY, CDR2 SMNVEV (reference sequence). V was shortened by 5 bases and J by 4 bases, with 17 bases between the two germline ends. The CDR3 spells CASSVAMGGSTEAFF. In DNA, the CDR3 is TGTGCCAGCAGTGTAGCAATGGGAGGGAGCACTGAAGCTTTCTTT.

The rearrangement joins TRBV20-1 to TRBJ2-1; 8 positions match TRBD2. CDR3 length: 12 amino acids. The germline gives CDR1 DFQATT, CDR2 SNEGSKA (reference sequence). Trimming removed 6 bases from V and 7 bases from J; junction bases left unmatched: 5. The DNA for the CDR3 is TGCAGTGCCGGACAGCGGGGGAATGAGCAGTTCTTC. Translation gives CSAGQRGNEQFF.

This chain connects TRBV6-2 or TRBV6-3 to TRBJ2-5; 9 bases match TRBD2. The better agreement between TRBJ2-7 and the DNA end casts doubt on the J call. Per the germline V gene, CDR1 is MNHEY and CDR2 is SVGEGT. CDR3 length: 16 amino acids. CDR3 in amino acids: CASSYSQRGVSYEQYF. In nucleotides, the CDR3 is TGTGCCAGCAGTTACTCTCAGCGGGGGGTTTCCTACGAGCAGTACTTC.

This clonotype was counted a single time. A much larger clone lies a single base off, so this may be a read error. The chain carries TRBV2 and TRBJ2-7; 9 bases are a match to TRBD1. The germline V gene has CDR1 SNHLY and CDR2 FYNNEI. The CDR3 totals 12 residues. V trimming: 6 bases; J trimming: 12 bases; junction bases outside the gene matches: 9. The CDR3 loop is CASRDRGETRYF. The DNA of the CDR3 is TGTGCCAGCAGAGACAGGGGGGAGACCCGGTACTTC.

This clonotype has a count of ten or more. This chain uses TRBV6-4 with TRBJ2-3; D may match TRBD1 or TRBD2 (6 bases each). Germline CDR1 reads MRHNA; CDR2 reads SNTAGT. Trimming left V 0 bases short and J 4 bases short, with 14 bases between. The CDR3 has 16 residues. CDR3 coding DNA: TGTGCCAGCAGTGACTCGGGGGGCGTGGGTCCAGATACGCAGTATTTT. Amino acids: CASSDSGGVGPDTQYF.

The chain uses TRBV29-1 and TRBJ2-2; 10 positions match TRBD2. The length of the CDR3 is 16 residues. Germline V lookup: CDR1 SQVTM, CDR2 ANQGSEA. J was trimmed by 4 bases and V by 3 bases; bases with no gene match: 8. The CDR3 reads CSVDKSGGAPTGELFF. CDR3 coding DNA: TGCAGCGTTGATAAAAGCGGGGGGGCTCCCACCGGGGAGCTGTTTTTT.

The chain combines TRBV29-1 with TRBJ1-2; no firm D call. Trimming removed 1 base at V and 3 bases at J, with 9 bases between. The CDR3 has 13 residues. Germline assignment: CDR1 SQVTM and CDR2 ANQGSEA. The CDR3 spells CSVEGGSYYGYTF. CDR3 bases: TGCAGCGTTGAAGGGGGTAGTTACTATGGCTACACCTTC.

The chain links TRBV5-1 to TRBJ2-1, with TRBD2 matching 7 bases. CDR1 and CDR2 (germline): SGHRS, YFSETQ. The junction had 3 bases not matched to a gene; V was cut back by 0 bases and J by 3 bases. This CDR3 is built from 15 residues. As DNA, the CDR3 is TGCGCCAGCAGCTTGGAGCGGGGCGACTACAATGAGCAGTTCTTC. It codes for CASSLERGDYNEQFF.

Remarks on this clonotype: Given a much more abundant clone one base away, this may be a read error. This chain joins TRBV28 and TRBJ2-7, with D hard to call. The end of the DNA is better explained by TRBJ2-5, so the J call may be wrong. The CDR3 sequence is 13 residues long. Germline lookup yields CDR1 MDHEN and CDR2 SYDVKM. CDR3 nucleotide sequence: TGTGCCCGCAGTTTCTTGGGCCGGGAGACCCAGTACTTC. Its translation is CARSFLGRETQYF.

V gene TRBV30 combines with J gene TRBJ2-7; 9 nucleotides line up with TRBD1. The CDR3 length is 13 residues. Trimming removed 1 base from V and 7 bases from J; junction bases left unmatched: 5. Germline V CDR1 and CDR2: GTSNPN, SVGIG (reference sequence). The DNA of the CDR3 is TGTGCCTGGAGTGGCGGGACAGGGCGTGAGCAGTACTTC. This codes for CAWSGGTGREQYF.

At least ten counts were recorded for this clonotype. The chain carries TRBV11-1 and TRBJ2-1; D gene unclear. Looked up from germline, CDR1 is SGHAT and CDR2 is FQDESV (reference sequence). This CDR3 has 14 residues. Trimming removed 3 bases at V and 13 bases at J, with 19 bases between. The DNA of the CDR3 is TGTGCCAGCAGCTTGCCTCCCCCGACCGGATATCAGTTCTTC. Residues: CASSLPPPTGYQFF.

The gene calls are TRBV28 and TRBJ2-3; 7 nucleotides match TRBD2. Looked up from germline, CDR1 is MDHEN and CDR2 is SYDVKM. The CDR3 consists of 15 residues. The V gene end was trimmed by 3 bases and the J gene end by 5 bases; junction bases not matched to a gene: 8. Here the CDR3 reads CASSLSWGGEDTQYF. In nucleotides, the CDR3 is TGTGCCAGCAGTTTGTCCTGGGGGGGGGAAGATACGCAGTATTTT. The variable domain in full, completed from reference TRBV28 and TRBJ2-3, reads DVKVTQSSRYLVKRTGEKVFLECVQDMDHENMFWYRQDPGLGLRLIYFSYDVKMKEKGDIPEGYSVSREKKERFSLILESASTNQTSMYLCASSLSWGGEDTQYFGPGTRLTVL.

This clonotype was recorded many times. The chain joins TRBV7-9 to TRBJ1-2, with 11 bases aligning to TRBD1. The V and J ends lost 5 bases and 8 bases, in that order; junction bases with no gene match: 7. Germline CDR1 reads SEHNR; CDR2 reads FQNEAQ (reference sequence). The CDR3 loop spans 14 amino acids. The CDR3 sequence: CASSPSGTGGGYTF. CDR3 nucleotide sequence: TGTGCCAGCAGCCCGTCAGGGACAGGGGGGGGCTACACCTTC.

To note about this clonotype: One base away lies a much larger clone, so this may be a sequencing read error. This chain connects TRBV5-1 to TRBJ2-1; a possible D gene is TRBD1 (5 bases). With the DNA end fitting TRBJ2-7 better, the J assignment may be wrong. Germline V gene lookup returns CDR1 SGHRS and CDR2 YFSETQ. There are 15 residues in the CDR3. CDR3 protein: CASSFGVGAYNEQYF. In DNA, the CDR3 is TGCGCCAGCAGCTTTGGGGTAGGGGCCTACAATGAGCAGTACTTC.

The chain recombines TRBV12-3 or TRBV12-4 with TRBJ1-1; D call uncertain. There are 14 residues in the CDR3. V lost 3 bases to trimming and J lost 6 bases, with 14 bases between them. The CDR3 sequence: CASSLRRVASEAFF. CDR3 nucleotides: TGTGCCAGCAGTTTGAGGAGGGTGGCATCTGAAGCTTTCTTT.

J is TRBJ2-1 and V is TRBV5-1; 12 nucleotides agree with TRBD2. CDR1 is SGHRS and CDR2 is YFSETQ in the germline V gene. J gave up 7 bases and V 5 bases, and 7 bases lay outside the gene matches. The CDR3 covers 15 residues. The CDR3 sequence: CASRVTSGRFNEQFF. The CDR3 DNA reads as TGCGCCAGCAGAGTGACTAGCGGGAGATTTAATGAGCAGTTCTTC.

Worth noting for this clonotype: At one of its ends the junction is not consistent with the germline gene, which may arise from a read error. The chain is built from TRBV14 and TRBJ2-3, with 8 bases aligning to TRBD1. Per germline, CDR1 SGHDN and CDR2 FVKESK. The CDR3 has 16 amino acids. CDR3 DNA sequence: TGTGCCAGCAGCCTACCGACTCCAGGGGGCACAGATATGCAGTATTTT. This gives the protein CASSLPTPGGTDMQYF. The full variable domain, with the rest looked up from reference TRBV14 and TRBJ2-3, is EAGVTQFPSHSVIEKGQTVTLRCDPISGHDNLYWYRRVMGKEIKFLLHFVKESKQDESGMPNNRFLAERTGGTYSTLKVQPAELEDSGVYFCASSLPTPGGTDMQYFGPGTRLTVL.

The chain uses TRBV7-9 and TRBJ2-7; D uncertain. This CDR3 contains 14 residues. The V gene's germline CDR1 is SEHNR and CDR2 FQNEAQ (reference sequence). V lost 6 bases, J lost 0 bases, and 12 bases lay in between. In nucleotides, the CDR3 is TGTGCCAGCAGTCTAAATGTCCTCTCCTACGAGCAGTACTTC. This encodes CASSLNVLSYEQYF.

This clonotype was detected only a few times. The chain couples TRBV30 to TRBJ1-1, with 8 bases fitting TRBD1. Unmatched junction bases numbered 10, after V lost 0 bases and J lost 4 bases. This CDR3 has 16 residues. CDR1 and CDR2 from the germline V gene are GTSNPN and SVGIG (reference sequence). Here the CDR3 DNA reads TGTGCCTGGAGTGTTCCAGGGGGCCAAGTGCGCACTGAAGCTTTCTTT. It specifies CAWSVPGGQVRTEAFF.